This TCR beta chain was recorded in a study of T-cell reconstitution after alpha-beta-depleted transplantation in children. This clonotype was found a few times. Germline CDR1 DFQATT, CDR2 SNEGSKA (reference sequence). The CDR3 totals 13 residues. V was clipped by 0 bases and J by 9 bases, with 12 bases between them. Unique molecular identifiers featured in how the TCRbeta library was prepared. TCRdb re-called the PCR reads through MiXCR, storing one row per CDR3 protein. The data contain approximately 510,000 distinct CDR3 sequences, 15% to 20% of them singletons. The specimen was PBMCs from the stem cell graft donor, collected from the stem cell graft. This sequence was found in a human donor who donated a stem cell graft to a child with acute lymphoblastic leukemia. The V gene is TRBV20-1, the J gene TRBJ1-5, with a weak D call TRBD1 (6 bases). CDR3 in amino acids: CSARDPGARPQHF. The CDR3 DNA is TGCAGTGCTAGAGATCCGGGGGCCCGGCCCCAGCATTTT.